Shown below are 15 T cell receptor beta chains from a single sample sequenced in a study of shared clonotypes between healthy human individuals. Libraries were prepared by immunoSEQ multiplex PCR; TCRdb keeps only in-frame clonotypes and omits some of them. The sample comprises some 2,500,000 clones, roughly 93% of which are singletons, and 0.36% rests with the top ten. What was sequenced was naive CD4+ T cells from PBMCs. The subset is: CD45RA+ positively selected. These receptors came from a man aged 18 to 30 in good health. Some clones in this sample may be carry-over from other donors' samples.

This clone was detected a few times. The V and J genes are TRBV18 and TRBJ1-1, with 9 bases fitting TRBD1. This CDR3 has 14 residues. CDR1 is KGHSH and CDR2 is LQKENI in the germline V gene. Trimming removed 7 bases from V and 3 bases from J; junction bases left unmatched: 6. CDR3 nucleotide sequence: TGTGCCAGCTACCGGGACAGGGAGGACACTGAAGCTTTCTTT. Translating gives CASYRDREDTEAFF.

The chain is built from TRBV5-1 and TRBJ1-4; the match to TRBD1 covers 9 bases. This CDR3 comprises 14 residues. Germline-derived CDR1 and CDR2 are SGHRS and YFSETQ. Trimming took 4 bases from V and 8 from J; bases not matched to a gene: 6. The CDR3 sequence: CASSRGTGNEKLFF. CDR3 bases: TGCGCCAGCAGCCGGGGGACAGGGAACGAAAAACTGTTTTTT. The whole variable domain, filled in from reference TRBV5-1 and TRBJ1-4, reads KAGVTQTPRYLIKTRGQQVTLSCSPISGHRSVSWYQQTPGQGLQFLFEYFSETQRNKGNFPGRFSGRQFSNSRSEMNVSTLELGDSALYLCASSRGTGNEKLFFGSGTQLSVL.

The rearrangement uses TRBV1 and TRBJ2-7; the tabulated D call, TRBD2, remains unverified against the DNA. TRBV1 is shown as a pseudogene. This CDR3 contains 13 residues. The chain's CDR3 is CTSSQDSPYEQYF. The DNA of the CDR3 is TGCACCAGCAGCCAAGACTCCCCCTACGAGCAGTACTTC.

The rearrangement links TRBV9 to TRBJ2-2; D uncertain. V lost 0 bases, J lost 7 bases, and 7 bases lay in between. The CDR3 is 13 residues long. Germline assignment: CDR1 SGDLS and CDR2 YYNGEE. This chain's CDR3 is CASSVARDGELFF. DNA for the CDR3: TGTGCCAGCAGCGTAGCTAGGGACGGGGAGCTGTTTTTT.

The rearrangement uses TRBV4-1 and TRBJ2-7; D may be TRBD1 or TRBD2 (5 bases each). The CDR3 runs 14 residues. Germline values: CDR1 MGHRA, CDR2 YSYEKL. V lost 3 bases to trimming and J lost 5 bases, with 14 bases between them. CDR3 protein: CASSHTGTGNEQYF. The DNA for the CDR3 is TGCGCCAGCAGCCATACGGGAACAGGAAACGAGCAGTACTTC.

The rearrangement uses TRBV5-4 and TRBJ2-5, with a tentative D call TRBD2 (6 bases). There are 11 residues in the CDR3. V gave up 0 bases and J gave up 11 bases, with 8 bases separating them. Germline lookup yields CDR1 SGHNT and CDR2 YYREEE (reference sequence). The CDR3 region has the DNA TGTGCCAGCAGCTTGGTTCGGGAGCAGTACTTC. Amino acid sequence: CASSLVREQYF. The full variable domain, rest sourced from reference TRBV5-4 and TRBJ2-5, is ETGVTQSPTHLIKTRGQQVTLRCSSQSGHNTVSWYQQALGQGPQFIFQYYREEENGRGNFPPRFSGLQFPNYSSELNVNALELDDSALYLCASSLVREQYFGPGTRLLVL.

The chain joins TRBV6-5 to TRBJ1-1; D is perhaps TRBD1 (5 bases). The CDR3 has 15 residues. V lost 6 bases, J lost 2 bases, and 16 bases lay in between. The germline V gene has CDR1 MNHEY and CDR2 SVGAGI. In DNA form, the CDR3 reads TGTGCCAGCAGCCCGATTGGGGCAGGCAACACTGAAGCTTTCTTT. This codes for CASSPIGAGNTEAFF.

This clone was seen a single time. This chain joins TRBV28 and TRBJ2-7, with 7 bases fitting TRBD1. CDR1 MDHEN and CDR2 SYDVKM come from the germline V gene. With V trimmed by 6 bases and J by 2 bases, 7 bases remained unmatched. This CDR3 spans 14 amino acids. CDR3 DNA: TGTGCCAGCAGCCACCTGACAGGGACCTACGAGCAGTACTTC. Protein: CASSHLTGTYEQYF. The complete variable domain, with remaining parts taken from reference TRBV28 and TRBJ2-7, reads DVKVTQSSRYLVKRTGEKVFLECVQDMDHENMFWYRQDPGLGLRLIYFSYDVKMKEKGDIPEGYSVSREKKERFSLILESASTNQTSMYLCASSHLTGTYEQYFGPGTRLTVT.

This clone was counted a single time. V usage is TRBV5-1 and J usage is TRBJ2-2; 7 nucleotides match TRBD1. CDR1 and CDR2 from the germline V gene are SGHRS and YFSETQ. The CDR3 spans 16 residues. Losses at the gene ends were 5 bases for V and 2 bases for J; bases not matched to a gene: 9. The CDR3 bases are TGCGCCAGCAGGCCACCGGGACAGACAAACACCGGGGAGCTGTTTTTT. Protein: CASRPPGQTNTGELFF.

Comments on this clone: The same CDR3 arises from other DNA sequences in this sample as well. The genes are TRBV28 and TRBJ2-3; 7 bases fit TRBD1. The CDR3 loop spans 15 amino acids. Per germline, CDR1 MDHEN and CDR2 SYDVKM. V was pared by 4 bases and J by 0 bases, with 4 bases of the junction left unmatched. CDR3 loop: CASSSPGQSTDTQYF. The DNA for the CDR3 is TGTGCCAGCAGTTCCCCGGGACAGAGCACAGATACGCAGTATTTT.

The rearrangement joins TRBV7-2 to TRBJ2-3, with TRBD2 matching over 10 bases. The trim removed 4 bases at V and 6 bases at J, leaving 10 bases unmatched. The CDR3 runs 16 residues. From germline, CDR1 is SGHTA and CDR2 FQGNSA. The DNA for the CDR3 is TGTGCCAGCAGCTCTTCGGGGCTAGCGGGGGTGGATACGCAGTATTTT. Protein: CASSSSGLAGVDTQYF.

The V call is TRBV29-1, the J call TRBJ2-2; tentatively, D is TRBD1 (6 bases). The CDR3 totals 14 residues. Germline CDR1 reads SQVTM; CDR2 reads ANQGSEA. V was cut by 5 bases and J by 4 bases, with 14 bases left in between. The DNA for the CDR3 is TGCAGCGTTCGCCGGGACACGTCCACCGGGGAGCTGTTTTTT. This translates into CSVRRDTSTGELFF.

The CDR3 bases are TGTGCCAGCAGCCCATTAGCGGGAGTTCGCGACGAGCAGTACTTC. This sequence encodes CASSPLAGVRDEQYF. V is TRBV11-2 and J is TRBJ2-7, with 9 bases lining up with TRBD2. The V segment lost 5 bases and the J segment 5 bases; nucleotides outside the gene matches: 10. The V gene's germline CDR1 is SGHAT and CDR2 FQNNGV. This CDR3 is built from 15 residues.

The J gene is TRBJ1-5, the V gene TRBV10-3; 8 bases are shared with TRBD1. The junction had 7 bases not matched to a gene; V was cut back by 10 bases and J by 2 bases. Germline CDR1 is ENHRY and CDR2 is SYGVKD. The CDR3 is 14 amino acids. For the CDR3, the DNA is TGTGCCAGTAGACCGGGACAGGGCAATCAGCCCCAGCATTTT. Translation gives CASRPGQGNQPQHF.

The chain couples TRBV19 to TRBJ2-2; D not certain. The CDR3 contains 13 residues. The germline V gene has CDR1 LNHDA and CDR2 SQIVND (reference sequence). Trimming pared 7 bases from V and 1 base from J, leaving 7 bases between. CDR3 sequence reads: CASKGGNTGELFF. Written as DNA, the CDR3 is TGTGCCAGTAAAGGTGGGAACACCGGGGAGCTGTTTTTT.